The rows below give T cell receptor beta chains drawn from one sample of a study of monozygotic twins with cystic fibrosis. Repertoires were generated with immunoSEQ multiplex PCR, while TCRdb's copy carries only in-frame clones and drops some. The data show roughly 23,000 clones, around nine tenths seen once. Sequencing input: blood. The receptors originated from a woman aged 25 to 39 with cystic fibrosis. Both conserved end residues are part of each CDR3. The D gene is left open where the match is weak. A clone size is listed for some rows: how often the clone was seen (once, few, many), or a class if it is expanded.

CDR3 DNA	CDR3 protein	V gene	J gene	D gene	clone size
TGTGCCTGGAGCGAGGGAGGGGTGGAGACCCAGTACTTC	CAWSEGGVETQYF	TRBV30	TRBJ2-5	TRBD2	NA
TGCGCCAGCAGCCTTTGGAACAGCCTCCGTACTGAAGCTTTCTTT	CASSLWNSLRTEAFF	TRBV4-3	TRBJ1-1	NA	NA
TGTGCCAGCAGTTACAGAGCGGGGGGAGATACGCAGTATTTT	CASSYRAGGDTQYF	TRBV6-5	TRBJ2-3	TRBD2	once
TGTGCCAGCAGTTACCGGGCCACGCACACCGGGGAGCTGTTTTTT	CASSYRATHTGELFF	TRBV6-6	TRBJ2-2	NA	NA
TGTGCCAGCAGCTTGGATCTGGGGCGGGCGAGGGGCTACACCTTC	CASSLDLGRARGYTF	TRBV5-5	TRBJ1-2	NA	few
TGCGCCAGCAGCCTGAGGCCTGGGGGCCTGGACGATTCACCCCTCCACTTT	CASSLRPGGLDDSPLHF	TRBV4-1	TRBJ1-6	NA	NA
TGTGCCAGCAGTGAGACTAGCGGGGGCCTTGGTACGCAGTATTTT	CASSETSGGLGTQYF	TRBV2	TRBJ2-3	TRBD2	NA
TGCGCCAGCAGCTTGGCAGATACGCAGTATTTT	CASSLADTQYF	TRBV5-1	TRBJ2-3	NA	NA
TGTGCCAGCAGTTTGAGTCGGTGGTATGAGCAGTTCTTC	CASSLSRWYEQFF	TRBV27	TRBJ2-1	NA	NA
TGTGCCAGCAGCGTCGGGACTAGCGGGGGAACAGATACGCAGTATTTT	CASSVGTSGGTDTQYF	TRBV7-7	TRBJ2-3	TRBD2	NA
TGTGCCAGCAGCGGGAATCAGGGGTATGGCTACACCTTC	CASSGNQGYGYTF	TRBV9	TRBJ1-2	NA	NA
TGTGCCAGCAGTTACTCGTTTGTAGCTAATGAAAAACTGTTTTTT	CASSYSFVANEKLFF	TRBV6-5	TRBJ1-4	NA	NA
TGTGCCAGTAGCCCAGCAGGTTTTCATCAGCCCCAGCATTTT	CASSPAGFHQPQHF	TRBV19	TRBJ1-5	NA	NA
TGTGCCAGCAGTCCTCAGCGCGATACGCAGTATTTT	CASSPQRDTQYF	TRBV7-2	TRBJ2-3	NA	NA
TGTGCCATCTCGCAAGAGACAGGGGACGTTAGGGAGACCCAGTACTTC	CAISQETGDVRETQYF	TRBV10-3	TRBJ2-5	TRBD1	NA
TGTGCCAGCAGTTATGCAGGGCCGCTTTCACCCCTCCACTTT	CASSYAGPLSPLHF	TRBV6-6	TRBJ1-6	NA	NA
TGCGCCAGCAGCCAAGCCCGGTACAATGAGCAGTTCTTC	CASSQARYNEQFF	TRBV4-3	TRBJ2-1	NA	NA
TGTGCCATCAGTGAGTCTGTGAGGTTGGGGCTGTTTTTT	CAISESVRLGLFF	TRBV10-3	TRBJ2-2	NA	NA
TGTGCCAGCAGCACCCAGGGGGTCGGGGAGCTGTTTTTT	CASSTQGVGELFF	TRBV5-6	TRBJ2-2	TRBD1	NA
TGCGCCAGCACCAGTGGGGATGGCTCTAGTGGCTACACCTTC	CASTSGDGSSGYTF	TRBV5-1	TRBJ1-2	NA	once
TGCGCCAGCACGTCCCCGGGCCCCCGGGGGAATGAGCAGTTCTTC	CASTSPGPRGNEQFF	TRBV5-1	TRBJ2-1	NA	NA
TGTGCCAGCAGAACTGGACAGACCTATACGAACACTGAAGCTTTCTTT	CASRTGQTYTNTEAFF	TRBV6-4	TRBJ1-1	NA	NA
TGTGCCAGCAGCTTAACTAGCGGGGGCAAATTCTCCTACGAGCAGTACTTC	CASSLTSGGKFSYEQYF	TRBV7-9	TRBJ2-7	TRBD2	NA
TGTGCCAGTAGTATGATTTCCGGGACTAACTATGGCTACACCTTC	CASSMISGTNYGYTF	TRBV19	TRBJ1-2	NA	NA
TGTGCCAGCAGCCCCGGTGCGGGGCGGGGGGATACTATTCAGTACTTC	CASSPGAGRGDTIQYF	TRBV7-2	TRBJ2-4	TRBD2	NA
TGTGCCAGCAGTTACTTTACGGAACCTAGCTCCTACGAGCAGTACTTC	CASSYFTEPSSYEQYF	TRBV6-5	TRBJ2-7	NA	NA
TGTGCCAGCAGCCACGGGACAGCCTTCTACGAGCAGTACTTC	CASSHGTAFYEQYF	TRBV14	TRBJ2-7	TRBD1	NA
TGTGCCAGCAGCTTGGGCGGCTATGGCTACACCTTC	CASSLGGYGYTF	TRBV5-6	TRBJ1-2	NA	NA
TGTGCCTGGAGTGTACCGGGGGGGTACACCTTC	CAWSVPGGYTF	TRBV30	TRBJ1-2	NA	NA
TGTGCCACCAGCAGAGAAGGCAGGGGGCTCGGCTACACCTTC	CATSREGRGLGYTF	TRBV15	TRBJ1-2	TRBD1	NA
TGTGCCAGCAGCTTCGGGCAGGGGGAAGGTCAGCCCCAGCATTTT	CASSFGQGEGQPQHF	TRBV11-2	TRBJ1-5	TRBD1	NA
TGTGCCAGCAGCTTCGGGCAGGGGGCGCGAGTAGCTTTCTTT	CASSFGQGARVAFF	TRBV27	TRBJ1-1	TRBD1	NA
TGTGCCAGCAGCTACCAAGCGGGGGGGCGTGGTGATACGCAGTATTTT	CASSYQAGGRGDTQYF	TRBV7-6	TRBJ2-3	TRBD2	NA
TGCGCCAGCAGCTGGGAAGGGGAGCAGTTCTTC	CASSWEGEQFF	TRBV5-1	TRBJ2-1	NA	NA
TGTGCCAGCAGTTACTCGAAGGCAGGGGGAGTCCACGAGCAGTACTTC	CASSYSKAGGVHEQYF	TRBV6-5	TRBJ2-7	TRBD1	NA